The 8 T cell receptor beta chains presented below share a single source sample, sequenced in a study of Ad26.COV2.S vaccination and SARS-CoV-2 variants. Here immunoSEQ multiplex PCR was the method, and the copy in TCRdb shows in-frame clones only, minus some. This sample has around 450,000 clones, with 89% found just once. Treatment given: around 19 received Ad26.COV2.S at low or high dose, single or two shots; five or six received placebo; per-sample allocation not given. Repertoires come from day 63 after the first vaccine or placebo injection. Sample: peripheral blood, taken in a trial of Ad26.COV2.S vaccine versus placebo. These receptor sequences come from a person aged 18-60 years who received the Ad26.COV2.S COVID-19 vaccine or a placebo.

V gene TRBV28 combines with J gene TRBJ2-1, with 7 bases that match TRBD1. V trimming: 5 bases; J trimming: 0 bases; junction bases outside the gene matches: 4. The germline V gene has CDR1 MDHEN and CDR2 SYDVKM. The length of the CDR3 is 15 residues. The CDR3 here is CASSLGQVSYNEQFF. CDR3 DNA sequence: TGTGCCAGCAGTCTCGGACAGGTCTCCTACAATGAGCAGTTCTTC.

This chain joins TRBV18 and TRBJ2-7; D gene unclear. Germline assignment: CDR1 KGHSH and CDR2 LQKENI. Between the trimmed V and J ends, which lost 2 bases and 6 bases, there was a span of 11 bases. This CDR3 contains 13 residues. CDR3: CASSPSRSTEQYV. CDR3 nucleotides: TGTGCCAGCTCACCATCTCGGTCGACCGAGCAGTACGTC.

The CDR3 bases are TGTGCCAGCTCACCTTCATGGTACAATGAGCAGTTCTTC. It translates to CASSPSWYNEQFF. The rearrangement uses TRBV18 and TRBJ2-1; D is undetermined. This CDR3 contains 13 residues. Germline V gene lookup returns CDR1 KGHSH and CDR2 LQKENI. V shed 3 bases and J shed 4 bases, with 7 bases lying between them.

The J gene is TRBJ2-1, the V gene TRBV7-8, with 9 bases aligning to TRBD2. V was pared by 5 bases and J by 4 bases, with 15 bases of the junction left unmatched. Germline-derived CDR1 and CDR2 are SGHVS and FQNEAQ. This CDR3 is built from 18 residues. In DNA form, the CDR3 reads TGTGCCAGCAGCCTCCCCCTAACTAGCGGGCGGAGATACAATGAGCAGTTCTTC. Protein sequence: CASSLPLTSGRRYNEQFF.

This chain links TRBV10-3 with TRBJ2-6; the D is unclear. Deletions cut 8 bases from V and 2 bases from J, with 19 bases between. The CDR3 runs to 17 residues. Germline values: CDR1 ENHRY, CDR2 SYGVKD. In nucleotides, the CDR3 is TGTGCCATCCGAGGAACAGAGCTCCCCCCTGGGGCCAACGTCCTGACTTTC. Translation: CAIRGTELPPGANVLTF.

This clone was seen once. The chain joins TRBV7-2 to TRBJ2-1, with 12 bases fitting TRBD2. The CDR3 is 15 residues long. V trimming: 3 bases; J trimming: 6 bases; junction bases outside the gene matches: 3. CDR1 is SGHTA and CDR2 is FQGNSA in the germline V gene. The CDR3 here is CASSFRTSGVNEQFF. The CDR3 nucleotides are TGTGCCAGCAGCTTCCGGACTAGCGGGGTCAATGAGCAGTTCTTC.

The CDR3 region has the DNA TGTGCCGCCGGGCTACTCTCCTACAATGAGCAGTTCTTC. As protein: CAAGLLSYNEQFF. This chain links TRBV2 with TRBJ2-1; D remains unclear. V lost 11 bases to trimming and J lost 0 bases, with 11 bases between them. The germline CDR1 and CDR2 sequences are SNHLY and FYNNEI. The CDR3 extends over 13 amino acids.

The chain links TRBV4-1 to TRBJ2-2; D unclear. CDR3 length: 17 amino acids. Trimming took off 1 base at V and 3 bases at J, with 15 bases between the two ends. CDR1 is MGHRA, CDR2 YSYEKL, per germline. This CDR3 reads CASSQVGQWLYTGELFF. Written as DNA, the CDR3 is TGCGCCAGCAGCCAAGTAGGGCAATGGCTTTACACCGGGGAGCTGTTTTTT.